A selection of T cell receptor beta chains follows, all from one sample in a study of graft-versus-host responses after intestinal transplantation. Clones were sequenced by immunoSEQ multiplex PCR, and TCRdb holds only the in-frame ones, with some missing. The table has roughly 110,000 clones, around 90% seen once; the top ten hold roughly 0.23%. Antigens of these TCRs are unknown. The sample consisted of unstimulated CD4+ T cells sorted from spleen or lymph node cells, taken before transplant. The receptors derive from a human donor who was the organ donor for an intestinal transplant. CDR3s include the opening cysteine and the closing phenylalanine or tryptophan. The D gene is left open where the match is weak. Size tells how often a clone was seen (once, few, many) or the class of an expanded clone, and some rows leave it out.

j_call,d_call,v_call,clone_size,cdr3_aa,cdr3_nt
TRBJ2-5,TRBD2,TRBV7-2,NA,CASRPGLAGLQETQYF,TGTGCCAGCAGGCCGGGACTAGCGGGCCTCCAAGAGACCCAGTACTTC
TRBJ2-1,TRBD2,TRBV5-6,NA,CASSLVGSGRDNEQFF,TGTGCCAGCAGCTTGGTTGGTAGCGGGAGGGATAATGAGCAGTTCTTC
TRBJ1-2,NA,TRBV6-5,NA,CASSYIPVTYGYTF,TGTGCCAGCAGTTACATCCCGGTTACATATGGCTACACCTTC
TRBJ1-3,NA,TRBV5-6,few,CASSVRRELSGNTIYF,TGTGCCAGCAGCGTGCGCCGGGAGTTATCTGGAAACACCATATATTTT
TRBJ1-5,NA,TRBV19,NA,CASSIVSPIGNQPQHF,TGTGCCAGTAGTATAGTTAGCCCAATCGGGAATCAGCCCCAGCATTTT
TRBJ2-1,NA,TRBV28,NA,CASSLGHYNEQFF,TGTGCCAGCAGTTTAGGGCACTACAATGAGCAGTTCTTC
TRBJ2-1,TRBD2,TRBV9,NA,CASSVTSGSSYNEQFF,TGTGCCAGCAGCGTAACTAGCGGGAGCTCCTACAATGAGCAGTTCTTC
TRBJ2-3,TRBD2,TRBV5-4,once,CASSFSGNTDTQYF,TGTGCCAGCAGCTTTAGCGGGAACACAGATACGCAGTATTTT
TRBJ2-7,TRBD2,TRBV7-9,NA,CASSSGTSGRHEQYF,TGTGCCAGCAGCTCCGGGACTAGCGGGAGGCACGAGCAGTACTTC
TRBJ1-2,NA,TRBV28,NA,CASSTLGLPASGYTF,TGTGCCAGCAGTACTCTGGGACTGCCGGCGAGTGGCTACACCTTC
TRBJ2-7,NA,TRBV21-1,NA,CASSKKGIGTSESYEQYF,TGTGCCAGCAGCAAAAAAGGCATCGGGACTAGCGAGTCCTACGAGCAGTACTTC
TRBJ2-1,TRBD2,TRBV7-9,NA,CASSLSGSLYNEQFF,TGTGCCAGCAGCTTAAGCGGGAGTTTGTACAATGAGCAGTTCTTC
TRBJ1-2,NA,TRBV12-5,NA,CASGFTSDSYGYTF,TGTGCTAGTGGTTTCACTTCGGACTCCTATGGCTACACCTTC
TRBJ2-2,TRBD1,TRBV5-6,NA,CASSLPQGDTGELFF,TGTGCCAGCAGCTTGCCACAGGGGGACACCGGGGAGCTGTTTTTT
TRBJ1-2,NA,TRBV7-2,NA,CASSLDRRTGNTF,TGTGCCAGCAGCTTAGACAGAAGGACGGGTAACACCTTC
TRBJ2-3,TRBD2,TRBV7-6,NA,CASSPMGATSGRDTQYF,TGTGCCAGCAGCCCAATGGGGGCGACTAGCGGGAGGGATACGCAGTATTTT
TRBJ1-3,NA,TRBV6-1,NA,CATDSGTLSGNTIYF,TGTGCCACCGACTCCGGGACCCTCTCTGGAAACACCATATATTTT
TRBJ1-3,NA,TRBV15,once,CATSRGHGTVLGNTIYF,TGTGCCACCAGCAGAGGTCACGGGACTGTACTTGGAAACACCATATATTTT
TRBJ2-1,NA,TRBV28,once,CASSERGAYNEQFF,TGTGCCAGCAGTGAAAGGGGGGCCTACAATGAGCAGTTCTTC
TRBJ1-1,NA,TRBV2,NA,CASTIGQLNTEAFF,TGTGCCAGCACTATAGGACAGTTGAACACTGAAGCTTTCTTT
TRBJ2-3,TRBD2,TRBV5-1,NA,CASSLPGGLAGDTQYF,TGCGCCAGCAGCTTGCCTGGAGGACTAGCGGGAGATACGCAGTATTTT
TRBJ2-2,NA,TRBV9,once,CASRSWTGELFF,TGTGCCAGCAGGTCGTGGACCGGGGAGCTGTTTTTT
TRBJ1-2,NA,TRBV27,NA,CASSLGTNYGYTF,TGTGCCAGCAGTTTAGGGACAAACTATGGCTACACCTTC
TRBJ2-6,TRBD2,TRBV7-6,NA,CASSFFGGTGANVLTF,TGTGCCAGCAGCTTCTTCGGGGGGACTGGGGCCAACGTCCTGACTTTC
TRBJ2-7,NA,TRBV18,NA,CASSGAGAYEQYF,TGTGCCAGCTCAGGTGCCGGAGCCTACGAGCAGTACTTC
TRBJ2-7,NA,TRBV5-1,NA,CASSLSGSYYEQYF,TGCGCCAGCAGCTTGTCAGGGTCATACTACGAGCAGTACTTC
TRBJ2-2,NA,TRBV10-3,NA,CAIGGQNTGELFF,TGTGCCATCGGAGGACAGAACACCGGGGAGCTGTTTTTT
TRBJ2-2,NA,TRBV25-1,NA,CASSGAGQRNTGELFF,TGTGCCAGCAGTGGCGCCGGACAGAGGAACACCGGGGAGCTGTTTTTT
TRBJ1-2,NA,TRBV10-3,once,CAIRTEATNYGYTF,TGTGCCATCAGGACAGAAGCCACTAACTATGGCTACACCTTC
TRBJ2-2,NA,TRBV4-3,NA,CASSRVRNSGELFF,TGCGCCAGCAGCCGGGTCCGGAATAGCGGGGAGCTGTTTTTT
TRBJ2-1,TRBD2,TRBV6-5,NA,CASRLKREGVNEQFF,TGTGCCAGCAGACTCAAGCGGGAGGGCGTCAATGAGCAGTTCTTC
TRBJ2-3,TRBD2,TRBV5-1,NA,CASSLAAGGDTQYF,TGCGCCAGCAGCTTGGCAGCGGGAGGAGATACGCAGTATTTT
TRBJ2-2,TRBD1,TRBV19,once,CASSEGQGDTGELFF,TGTGCCAGTAGCGAAGGACAGGGCGACACCGGGGAGCTGTTTTTT
TRBJ2-1,NA,TRBV21-1,NA,CASSKAPAETYNEQFF,TGTGCCAGCAGCAAAGCGCCAGCCGAAACCTACAATGAGCAGTTCTTC
TRBJ2-2,NA,TRBV18,NA,CASSQGAGELFF,TGTGCCAGCTCACAGGGGGCCGGGGAGCTGTTTTTT
TRBJ2-7,NA,TRBV7-9,NA,CASSLLGRESYEQYF,TGTGCCAGCAGCCTCCTGGGCAGGGAGTCCTACGAGCAGTACTTC
TRBJ2-2,NA,TRBV5-4,NA,CASSGPGLTGELFF,TGTGCCAGCAGCGGCCCGGGCCTCACCGGGGAGCTGTTTTTT
TRBJ1-5,TRBD1,TRBV9,NA,CASSPLPDRSWPQHF,TGTGCCAGCAGCCCCTTACCGGACAGGAGCTGGCCCCAGCATTTT